Listed below are T cell receptor beta chains from one sample, sequenced in a study of beta chain features in type 1 diabetes. Libraries were prepared by immunoSEQ multiplex PCR; TCRdb keeps only in-frame clonotypes and omits some of them. The sample consists of 310,000 or so clones, roughly 11% of them appearing once. Sequenced material: naive CD4+ T cells from blood. These TCRs come from a woman aged 25-40 years in good health. The CDR3 runs from the conserved cysteine through the conserved F or W. Each record gives: J gene, clone size, D gene, V gene, CDR3 protein, CDR3 DNA. The D gene is left open where the match is weak. The size of a clone is reported for some rows only, either as once, few or many, or as a class for expanded clones.

>TRBJ2-3|few|.|TRBV7-9
CASSSRSLSTDTQYF
TGTGCCAGCAGCTCGAGATCTCTTAGCACAGATACGCAGTATTTT
>TRBJ2-7|few|.|TRBV7-2
CASSTPGDEQYF
TGTGCCAGCAGCACGCCCGGGGACGAGCAGTACTTC
>TRBJ2-1|.|.|TRBV4-2
CASSQSMGRYSGVDEQFF
TGTGCCAGCAGCCAATCAATGGGTCGGTACTCAGGGGTCGATGAGCAGTTCTTC
>TRBJ2-1|few|TRBD2|TRBV19
CASRLGTSGLNEQFF
TGTGCCAGTAGGTTAGGGACTAGCGGCCTCAATGAGCAGTTCTTC
>TRBJ1-3|.|.|TRBV6-5
CASSYDNSGNTIYF
TGTGCCAGCAGTTACGACAACTCTGGAAACACCATATATTTT
>TRBJ2-3|.|TRBD2|TRBV10-3
CAIKAGGVDTQYF
TGTGCCATCAAAGCGGGAGGGGTAGATACGCAGTATTTT
>TRBJ2-7|.|.|TRBV10-3
CAISAGAYEQYF
TGTGCCATCAGTGCGGGAGCCTACGAGCAGTACTTC
>TRBJ2-1|few|.|TRBV2
CASSETRDEQFF
TGTGCCAGCAGTGAGACGCGGGATGAGCAGTTCTTC
>TRBJ2-5|many|.|TRBV29-1
CSAQRGTQYF
TGCAGCGCCCAACGGGGGACCCAGTACTTC
>TRBJ2-1|.|TRBD2|TRBV7-7
CASSYGLAGGDEQFF
TGTGCTAGCAGCTACGGACTAGCGGGAGGCGATGAGCAGTTCTTC
>TRBJ2-7|.|.|TRBV28
CASSPPPGYEQYF
TGTGCCAGCAGTCCCCCCCCGGGTTACGAGCAGTACTTC
>TRBJ2-2|few|TRBD2|TRBV6-5
CASRGGTSGTGELFF
TGTGCCAGCAGGGGAGGGACTAGCGGGACCGGGGAGCTGTTTTTT
>TRBJ1-2|.|.|TRBV18
CASSPIPQLHIEEGYTF
TGTGCCAGCTCACCTATACCGCAACTGCATATTGAGGAGGGCTACACCTTC
>TRBJ1-1|few|.|TRBV25-1
CASSEFFLSTDMNTEAFF
TGTGCCAGCAGTGAATTTTTCCTCTCGACAGATATGAACACTGAAGCTTTCTTT
>TRBJ2-5|.|TRBD2|TRBV30
CAWRASGQQETQYF
TGTGCCTGGAGGGCTAGCGGGCAACAAGAGACCCAGTACTTC
>TRBJ2-3|.|TRBD2|TRBV4-3
CASSRNSGRATDTQYF
TGCGCCAGCAGCCGTAATAGCGGGAGGGCGACAGATACGCAGTATTTT
>TRBJ2-7|few|TRBD1|TRBV29-1
CSVDAGTGLYEQYF
TGCAGCGTGGACGCCGGGACAGGCCTCTACGAGCAGTACTTC
>TRBJ1-5|.|TRBD1|TRBV28
CASRETGDFQPQHF
TGTGCCAGCAGGGAAACAGGGGACTTTCAGCCCCAGCATTTT
>TRBJ2-7|.|.|TRBV7-9
CASSRGTKNYEQYF
TGTGCCAGCAGCCGTGGGACAAAAAACTACGAGCAGTACTTC
>TRBJ2-1|.|.|TRBV13
CASSFEGGNEQFF
TGTGCCAGCAGCTTCGAGGGCGGGAATGAGCAGTTCTTC
>TRBJ1-2|few|.|TRBV15
CATSRAGTEANYGYTF
TGTGCCACCAGCAGAGCGGGAACGGAAGCTAACTATGGCTACACCTTC
>TRBJ2-7|.|TRBD2|TRBV11-1
CASSFGGRGSEQYF
TGTGCCAGCAGCTTCGGCGGGAGAGGGAGCGAGCAGTACTTC
>TRBJ1-1|.|TRBD1|TRBV29-1
CSGGRGTNTEAFF
TGCAGCGGAGGCAGGGGGACGAACACTGAAGCTTTCTTT
>TRBJ2-7|.|TRBD1|TRBV7-2
CASSLRPGQDYEQYF
TGTGCCAGCAGCTTGAGACCGGGACAGGACTACGAGCAGTACTTC
>TRBJ1-1|few|.|TRBV6-5
CASSYSNSLNTEAFF
TGTGCCAGCAGTTACTCGAATAGCTTGAACACTGAAGCTTTCTTT
>TRBJ2-1|.|TRBD2|TRBV7-3
CASSSSLAGGDNEQFF
TGTGCCAGCAGCTCCTCACTAGCGGGAGGGGACAATGAGCAGTTCTTC